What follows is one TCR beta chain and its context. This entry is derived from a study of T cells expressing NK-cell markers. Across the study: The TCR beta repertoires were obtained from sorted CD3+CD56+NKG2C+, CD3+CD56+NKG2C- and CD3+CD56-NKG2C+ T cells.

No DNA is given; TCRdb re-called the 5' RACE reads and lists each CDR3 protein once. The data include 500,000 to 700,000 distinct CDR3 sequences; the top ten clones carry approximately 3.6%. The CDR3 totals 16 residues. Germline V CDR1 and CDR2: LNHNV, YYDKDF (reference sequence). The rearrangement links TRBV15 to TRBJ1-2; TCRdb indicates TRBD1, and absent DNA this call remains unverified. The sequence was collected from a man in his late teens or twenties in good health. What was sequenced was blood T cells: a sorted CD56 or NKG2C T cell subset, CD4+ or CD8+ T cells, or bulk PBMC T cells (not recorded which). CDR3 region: CATSRDSGQQVNGYTF.